This section outlines one TCR beta chain sequence together with its context. The data were taken from a study of blood T cell repertoires in COVID-19. Study-level information: Samples representing acute and convalescent COVID-19 were sourced from the United States, Italy and Spain.

This CDR3 is built from 14 residues. V lost 6 bases and J lost 2; bases outside the gene matches: 7. Germline-derived CDR1 and CDR2 are LNHDA and SQIVND (reference sequence). Original processing notes: Estimates of nucleated cell counts were drawn from the amplification of reference gene primers. The method was immunoSEQ multiplex PCR; TCRdb's version includes in-frame clones alone and lacks a portion of them. The D gene and trimming were derived from the DNA, and the V and J assignments and clone size from that table. This sample has 400,000 to 450,000 clones, with roughly 89% found just once. Sequenced sample: peripheral blood. This sequence was found in a woman under 40 with active or convalescent COVID-19. The chain employs TRBV19 and TRBJ2-7; 7 positions agree with TRBD2. The CDR3, as DNA: TGTGCCAGTAGACCACAAGCGGGACCCTACGAGCAGTACTTC. Its translation is CASRPQAGPYEQYF.